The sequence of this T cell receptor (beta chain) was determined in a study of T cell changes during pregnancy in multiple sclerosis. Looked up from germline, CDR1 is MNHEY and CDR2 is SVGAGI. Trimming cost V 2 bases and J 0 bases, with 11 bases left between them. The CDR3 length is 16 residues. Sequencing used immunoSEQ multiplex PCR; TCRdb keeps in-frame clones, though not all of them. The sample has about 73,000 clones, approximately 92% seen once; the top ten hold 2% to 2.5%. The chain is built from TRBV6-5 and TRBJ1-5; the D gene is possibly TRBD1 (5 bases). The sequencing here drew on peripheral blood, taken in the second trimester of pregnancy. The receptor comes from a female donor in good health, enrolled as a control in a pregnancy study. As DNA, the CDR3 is TGTGCCAGCAGTTACAGGGGAATCGGTAGCAATCAGCCCCAGCATTTT. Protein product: CASSYRGIGSNQPQHF.